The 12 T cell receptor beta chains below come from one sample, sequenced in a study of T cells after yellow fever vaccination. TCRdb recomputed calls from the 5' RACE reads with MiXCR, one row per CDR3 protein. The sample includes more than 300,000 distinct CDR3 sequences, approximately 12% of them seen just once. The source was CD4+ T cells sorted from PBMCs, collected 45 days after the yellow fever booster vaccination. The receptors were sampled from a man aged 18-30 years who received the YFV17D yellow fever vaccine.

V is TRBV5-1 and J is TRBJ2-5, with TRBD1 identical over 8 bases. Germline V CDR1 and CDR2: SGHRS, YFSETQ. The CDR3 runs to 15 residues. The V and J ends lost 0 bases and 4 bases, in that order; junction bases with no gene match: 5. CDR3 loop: CASSLVGQGAETQYF. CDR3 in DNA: TGCGCCAGCAGCTTGGTCGGGCAGGGGGCAGAGACCCAGTACTTC.

CDR3 coding DNA: TGTGCCAGCAGGGAAGATGGGACAGGGCTCTATGGCTACACCTTC. Translation: CASREDGTGLYGYTF. This chain uses TRBV7-9 with TRBJ1-2; TRBD1 matches at 9 bases. Trimming cost V 6 bases and J 4 bases; bases outside gene matches: 9. The CDR3 runs 15 residues. Germline V CDR1 and CDR2: SEHNR, FQNEAQ (reference sequence).

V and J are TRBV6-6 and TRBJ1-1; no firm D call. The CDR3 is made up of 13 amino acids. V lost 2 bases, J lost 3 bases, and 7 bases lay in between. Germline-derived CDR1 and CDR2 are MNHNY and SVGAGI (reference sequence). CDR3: CASSYNEYTEAFF. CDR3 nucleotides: TGTGCCAGCAGTTACAATGAATACACTGAAGCTTTCTTT.

CDR3 loop: CAISEFPGVGQPQHF. DNA of the CDR3: TGTGCCATCAGTGAATTTCCAGGGGTAGGACAGCCCCAGCATTTT. The chain is built from TRBV10-3 and TRBJ1-5; perhaps TRBD1 as D (6 bases). There are 15 residues in the CDR3. CDR1 is ENHRY, CDR2 SYGVKD, per germline. V was pared by 3 bases and J by 7 bases, with 16 bases between.

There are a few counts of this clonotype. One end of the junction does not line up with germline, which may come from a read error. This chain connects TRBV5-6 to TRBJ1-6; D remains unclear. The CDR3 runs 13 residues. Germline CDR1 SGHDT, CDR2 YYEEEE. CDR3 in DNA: TGCGCCAGCGCCCCTAACCCCAATTCACCCCTCCACTTT. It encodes CASAPNPNSPLHF.

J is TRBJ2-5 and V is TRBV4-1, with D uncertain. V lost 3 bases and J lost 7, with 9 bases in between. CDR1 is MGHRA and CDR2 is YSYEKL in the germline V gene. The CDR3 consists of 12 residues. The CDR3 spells CASSHPLGTQYF. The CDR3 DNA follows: TGCGCCAGCAGCCACCCTCTTGGGACCCAGTACTTC.

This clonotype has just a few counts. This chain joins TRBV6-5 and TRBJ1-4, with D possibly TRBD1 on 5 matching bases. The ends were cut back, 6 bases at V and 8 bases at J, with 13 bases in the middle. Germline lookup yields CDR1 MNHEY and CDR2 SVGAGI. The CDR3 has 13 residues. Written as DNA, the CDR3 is TGTGCCAGCAGCGGAGTATGGGGGGAAAAACTGTTTTTT. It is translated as CASSGVWGEKLFF.

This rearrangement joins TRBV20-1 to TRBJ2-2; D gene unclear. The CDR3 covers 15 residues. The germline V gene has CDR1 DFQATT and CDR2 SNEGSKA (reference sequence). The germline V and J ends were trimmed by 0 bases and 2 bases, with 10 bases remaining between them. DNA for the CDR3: TGCAGTGCTAGAGATTATTACAGCAACACCGGGGAGCTGTTTTTT. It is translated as CSARDYYSNTGELFF.

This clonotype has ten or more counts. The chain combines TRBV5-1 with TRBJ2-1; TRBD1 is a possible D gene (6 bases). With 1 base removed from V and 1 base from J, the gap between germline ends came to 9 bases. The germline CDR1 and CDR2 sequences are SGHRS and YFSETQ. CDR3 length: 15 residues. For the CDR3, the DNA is TGCGCCAGCAGCTTGAACAGGGTGTCCTACAATGAGCAGTTCTTC. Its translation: CASSLNRVSYNEQFF.

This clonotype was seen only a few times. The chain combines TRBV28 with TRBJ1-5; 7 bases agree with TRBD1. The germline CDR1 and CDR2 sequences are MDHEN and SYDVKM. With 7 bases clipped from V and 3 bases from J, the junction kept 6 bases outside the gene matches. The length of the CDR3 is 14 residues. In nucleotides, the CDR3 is TGTGCCAGCAATCGGGACAGTCTCAATCAGCCCCAGCATTTT. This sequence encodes CASNRDSLNQPQHF.

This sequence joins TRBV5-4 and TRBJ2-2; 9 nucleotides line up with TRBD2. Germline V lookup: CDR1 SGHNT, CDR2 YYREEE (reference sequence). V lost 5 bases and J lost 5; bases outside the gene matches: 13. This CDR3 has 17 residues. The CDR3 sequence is CASSPVAGGPETGELFF. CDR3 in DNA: TGTGCCAGCAGTCCCGTTGCGGGGGGGCCCGAGACCGGGGAGCTGTTTTTT.

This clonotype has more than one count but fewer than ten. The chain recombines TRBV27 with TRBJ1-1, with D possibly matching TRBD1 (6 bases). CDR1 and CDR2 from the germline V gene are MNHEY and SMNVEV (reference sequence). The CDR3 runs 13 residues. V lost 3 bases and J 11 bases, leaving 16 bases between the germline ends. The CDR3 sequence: CASSFRGRFRAFF. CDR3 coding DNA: TGTGCCAGCAGTTTTCGGGGGCGCTTCCGGGCTTTCTTT.